The following is a T cell receptor beta chain sequence with its context. The target antigen is unknown. Germline V CDR1 and CDR2: MGHRA, YSYEKL. V lost 1 base to trimming and J lost 7 bases; unmatched junction nucleotides: 5. This CDR3 spans 15 amino acids. This sample was taken from a study of coeliac disease. This table comes from immunoSEQ multiplex PCR, and its TCRdb copy is limited to in-frame clones, with some not included. The sample records about 1,700 clones, approximately 73% being singletons. Study conclusions and caveats: Known gliadin-specific TRB sequences: about 50% of the 18 coeliac samples, only 1 of 6 controls. Active celiac intraepithelial and lamina propria samples had lower TRB and TRG clonality than control samples.

Input material: lymphocytes from the gut lamina propria. This chain joins TRBV4-1 and TRBJ2-1, with 9 bases identical to TRBD2. The sequence was collected from a human donor without celiac disease. This CDR3 is CASSQASGRNNEQFF. The CDR3 DNA reads TGCGCCAGCAGCCAAGCCAGCGGGAGGAATAATGAGCAGTTCTTC.